This T cell receptor beta chain stems from a study of blood T cell repertoires in COVID-19. Overall study context: PBMCs, B-cell-depleted T cells, or T cells were the source of the cDNA or gDNA that made up the material.

Assay used: immunoSEQ multiplex PCR; TCRdb lists only in-frame clones, some missing. The top ten hold approximately 20% of the sample, which has about 88,000 clones, approximately 88% seen once. The CDR3 spans 14 residues. The V end was cut by 1 base, the J end by 8 bases, with 14 bases between. Germline-derived CDR1 and CDR2 are SEHNR and FQNEAQ (reference sequence). The gene calls are TRBV7-9 and TRBJ1-2; D gene ambiguous. This clonotype was sampled from an older woman with COVID-19, enrolled during active disease. The sequencing input was peripheral blood. CDR3 in amino acids: CASSLGPAERGYTF. CDR3 in DNA: TGTGCCAGCAGCTTAGGGCCGGCGGAGAGAGGCTACACCTTC. The full variable domain, in which reference TRBV7-9 and TRBJ1-2 provide the parts outside the CDR3, is DTGVSQNPRHKITKRGQNVTFRCDPISEHNRLYWYRQTLGQGPEFLTYFQNEAQLEKSRLLSDRFSAERPKGSFSTLEIQRTEQGDSAMYLCASSLGPAERGYTFGSGTRLTVV.